Following are 28 T cell receptor beta chains from one sample sequenced in a study of beta chain features in type 1 diabetes. No cognate antigen is known for these TCRs. The isolated RNA, all of it, was reverse transcribed, so expressed TCRB transcripts were what got sequenced. TCRdb's table, derived via immunoSEQ multiplex PCR, lists solely in-frame clones and lacks some. The sample contains some 350,000 clones, roughly 14% of which appear only once. Study findings and constraints: Type 1 diabetes patients had TCRB CDR3s that were shorter (moderately but significantly so) in all four CD4+ subsets.

The sequencing input was naive CD4+ T cells from blood. Source of these receptors: a woman between 18 and 30 years old with type 1 diabetes.

This clone was counted between two and nine times. The genes are TRBV25-1 and TRBJ2-1; 9 bases match TRBD2. Germline CDR1 and CDR2: MGHDK and SYGVNS. CDR3 length: 17 amino acids. V was clipped by 2 bases and J by 9 bases; unmatched bases: 14. Here the CDR3 DNA reads TGTGCCAGCAGTGAAGAGCCCTGGGAGGGGCGGGGGGGTGAGCAGTTCTTC. Translation gives CASSEEPWEGRGGEQFF.

This clone showed up just a few times. This chain uses TRBV5-1 with TRBJ2-7; maybe TRBD1 (6 bases). Trimming pared 4 bases from V and 0 bases from J, leaving 8 bases between. The CDR3 runs 13 residues. Germline-derived CDR1 and CDR2 are SGHRS and YFSETQ. The CDR3 loop reads CASSPQGSYEQYF. CDR3 in DNA: TGCGCCAGCAGCCCACAGGGCTCCTACGAGCAGTACTTC. Based on the CDR3 plus reference TRBV5-1 and TRBJ2-7, the full variable domain is KAGVTQTPRYLIKTRGQQVTLSCSPISGHRSVSWYQQTPGQGLQFLFEYFSETQRNKGNFPGRFSGRQFSNSRSEMNVSTLELGDSALYLCASSPQGSYEQYFGPGTRLTVT.

This chain's CDR3 is CASSLLDRGMNEQFF. CDR3 in DNA: TGCGCCAGCAGCCTACTGGACAGGGGAATGAATGAGCAGTTCTTC. This chain connects TRBV5-1 to TRBJ2-1; 9 bases line up with TRBD1. The germline V gene has CDR1 SGHRS and CDR2 YFSETQ. This CDR3 comprises 15 residues. Trimming at V came to 4 bases and at J to 7 bases, leaving 9 bases not matched to a gene.

This rearrangement joins TRBV14 to TRBJ1-1; 10 nucleotides agree with TRBD1. Looked up from germline, CDR1 is SGHDN and CDR2 is FVKESK. The CDR3 is 20 residues long. The V and J ends lost 0 bases and 3 bases, in that order; junction bases with no gene match: 16. Written as DNA, the CDR3 is TGTGCCAGCAGCCAAGACCGGGACAGGGGATGGAAGTGGGACTACACTGAAGCTTTCTTT. Translating gives CASSQDRDRGWKWDYTEAFF.

This clone was seen more than once but under ten times. V gene TRBV5-1 combines with J gene TRBJ2-5, with 12 bases lining up with TRBD2. The junction had 3 bases not matched to a gene; V was cut back by 1 base and J by 2 bases. Germline CDR1 reads SGHRS; CDR2 reads YFSETQ. This CDR3 comprises 16 residues. DNA for the CDR3: TGCGCCAGCAGCTTGACCGGACTAGCGGGACAAGAGACCCAGTACTTC. It specifies CASSLTGLAGQETQYF. Together with reference TRBV5-1 and TRBJ2-5, the CDR3 gives the full variable domain: KAGVTQTPRYLIKTRGQQVTLSCSPISGHRSVSWYQQTPGQGLQFLFEYFSETQRNKGNFPGRFSGRQFSNSRSEMNVSTLELGDSALYLCASSLTGLAGQETQYFGPGTRLLVL.

The V call is TRBV19, the J call TRBJ2-7; 12 bases are shared with TRBD1. CDR1 is LNHDA and CDR2 is SQIVND in the germline V gene (reference sequence). The V gene end was trimmed by 4 bases and the J gene end by 7 bases; junction bases not matched to a gene: 5. This CDR3 comprises 14 residues. The CDR3 DNA follows: TGTGCCAGTAGTACCGGGACAGGGGGCGAAGAGCAGTACTTC. Translating gives CASSTGTGGEEQYF.

V usage is TRBV19 and J usage is TRBJ2-2; D is undetermined. This CDR3 has 14 residues. The ends were cut back, 6 bases at V and 7 bases at J, with 15 bases in the middle. The germline V gene has CDR1 LNHDA and CDR2 SQIVND (reference sequence). CDR3 in amino acids: CASRTGSGHGELFF. The DNA of the CDR3 is TGTGCCAGTAGGACGGGTTCCGGTCACGGGGAGCTGTTTTTT.

The genes are TRBV6-1 and TRBJ2-3; D is ambiguous. This CDR3 spans 14 amino acids. The germline CDR1 and CDR2 sequences are MNHNS and SASEGT. V was trimmed by 6 bases and J by 3 bases, leaving 13 bases between them. The CDR3, as DNA: TGTGCCAGCAGACTGGGCAGGTCGACAGATACGCAGTATTTT. Amino acids: CASRLGRSTDTQYF.

The CDR3 DNA is TGTGCCAGCAGTGAAACAGCAGGCAGACCGAACACCGGGGAGCTGTTTTTT. It encodes CASSETAGRPNTGELFF. The V and J genes are TRBV25-1 and TRBJ2-2; no firm D call. Germline values: CDR1 MGHDK, CDR2 SYGVNS. CDR3 length equals 17 residues. Trimming left V 2 bases short and J 0 bases short, with 13 bases between.

This clone was seen only a few times. The chain links TRBV7-2 to TRBJ2-7; D not resolved. CDR3 length equals 13 residues. The germline gives CDR1 SGHTA, CDR2 FQGNSA. V was pared by 6 bases and J by 2 bases, with 11 bases between. The CDR3 coding sequence is TGTGCCAGCAGGGTCCAGGCAGCCTACGAGCAGTACTTC. Protein product: CASRVQAAYEQYF.

This clone has a handful of counts. This chain connects TRBV7-9 to TRBJ1-4, with 9 bases aligning to TRBD1. CDR1 is SEHNR and CDR2 is FQNEAQ in the germline V gene (reference sequence). This CDR3 spans 15 amino acids. With V trimmed by 5 bases and J by 6 bases, 7 bases remained unmatched. CDR3 bases: TGTGCCAGCAGCCCCCCGGGACAGGGATATGAAAAACTGTTTTTT. It codes for CASSPPGQGYEKLFF. Combining the CDR3 with reference TRBV7-9 and TRBJ1-4 gives the whole variable domain DTGVSQNPRHKITKRGQNVTFRCDPISEHNRLYWYRQTLGQGPEFLTYFQNEAQLEKSRLLSDRFSAERPKGSFSTLEIQRTEQGDSAMYLCASSPPGQGYEKLFFGSGTQLSVL.

The chain recombines TRBV6-6 with TRBJ1-5, with unresolved D. CDR3 length equals 12 residues. Germline V gene lookup returns CDR1 MNHNY and CDR2 SVGAGI (reference sequence). Trimming took 5 bases from V and 4 from J, leaving 6 bases between them. CDR3 bases: TGTGCCAGCAGTGGACTAAATCAGCCCCAGCATTTT. It specifies CASSGLNQPQHF.

The chain joins TRBV14 to TRBJ2-1, with 9 bases fitting TRBD2. The junction had 0 bases not matched to a gene; V was cut back by 3 bases and J by 3 bases. The CDR3 consists of 14 residues. Germline loops: CDR1 SGHDN, CDR2 FVKESK. CDR3 nucleotide sequence: TGTGCCAGCAGCCAGACTAGCGGCTACAATGAGCAGTTCTTC. Protein product: CASSQTSGYNEQFF.

Only a few counts were recorded for this clone. This chain connects TRBV4-3 to TRBJ2-6; a possible D gene is TRBD2 (5 bases). This CDR3 comprises 16 residues. Germline-derived CDR1 and CDR2 are LGHNA and YSLEER. Trimming took off 1 base at V and 9 bases at J, with 16 bases between the two ends. CDR3 in DNA: TGCGCCAGCAGCCAAGTCGGGCTCGGGCGGGTCAACGTCCTGACTTTC. This sequence encodes CASSQVGLGRVNVLTF.

The chain uses TRBV18 and TRBJ2-1; the match to TRBD2 covers 9 bases. Unmatched junction bases numbered 12, after V lost 0 bases and J lost 12 bases. Looked up from germline, CDR1 is KGHSH and CDR2 is LQKENI. This CDR3 has 16 residues. CDR3 sequence reads: CASSPPGLADPQGQFF. CDR3 nucleotides: TGTGCCAGCTCACCACCGGGACTAGCTGATCCCCAGGGGCAGTTCTTC.

This clone came up a few times. The genes are TRBV27 and TRBJ1-5, with 8 nucleotides matching TRBD1. The junction had 9 bases not matched to a gene; V was cut back by 5 bases and J by 0 bases. The CDR3 has 17 amino acids. Germline V gene data show CDR1 as MNHEY and CDR2 as SMNVEV (reference sequence). The CDR3 here is CASSRMTGALSNQPQHF. The CDR3 DNA sequence: TGTGCCAGCAGTCGAATGACAGGGGCCCTTAGCAATCAGCCCCAGCATTTT.

This chain connects TRBV6-5 to TRBJ1-5; 7 bases fit TRBD1. The V gene's germline CDR1 is MNHEY and CDR2 SVGAGI. The CDR3 spans 15 residues. The V gene end was trimmed by 6 bases and the J gene end by 6 bases; junction bases not matched to a gene: 11. In nucleotides, the CDR3 is TGTGCCAGCAGCCCGACAGGGAAAGGGAGTCAGCCCCAGCATTTT. Its protein product is CASSPTGKGSQPQHF.

This clone was seen only a few times. CDR3 loop: CASTLVRPFF. For the CDR3, the DNA is TGTGCCAGCACCCTTGTTCGTCCGTTCTTC. The chain uses TRBV2 and TRBJ2-1; D ambiguous. The germline V and J ends were trimmed by 7 bases and 15 bases, with 13 bases remaining between them. This CDR3 spans 10 amino acids. CDR1 and CDR2 from the germline V gene are SNHLY and FYNNEI. Full variable domain (remainder filled in from reference TRBV2 and TRBJ2-1): EPEVTQTPSHQVTQMGQEVILRCVPISNHLYFYWYRQILGQKVEFLVSFYNNEISEKSEIFDDQFSVERPDGSNFTLKIRSTKLEDSAMYFCASTLVRPFFGPGTRLTVL.

The chain links TRBV5-1 to TRBJ1-1; D unclear. The CDR3 sequence is 14 residues long. Germline assignment: CDR1 SGHRS and CDR2 YFSETQ. The germline V and J ends were trimmed by 7 bases and 4 bases, with 17 bases remaining between them. CDR3 protein: CASHGGSTVTEAFF. The CDR3 DNA sequence: TGCGCCAGCCATGGAGGGAGTACGGTCACTGAAGCTTTCTTT.

V is TRBV18 and J is TRBJ2-7; 8 bases match TRBD2. J was trimmed by 2 bases and V by 3 bases; bases with no gene match: 12. The CDR3 loop spans 17 amino acids. Germline assignment: CDR1 KGHSH and CDR2 LQKENI. CDR3 region: CASSPPSQGLGPYEQYF. CDR3 nucleotide sequence: TGTGCCAGCTCACCTCCCTCCCAGGGACTAGGGCCCTACGAGCAGTACTTC.

A few counts support this clone. This chain links TRBV28 with TRBJ2-2, with 8 bases identical to TRBD1. The CDR3 is made up of 15 amino acids. Germline loops: CDR1 MDHEN, CDR2 SYDVKM. The trim removed 5 bases at V and 4 bases at J, leaving 6 bases unmatched. The CDR3 DNA reads TGTGCCAGCAGTGCCCTGACAGGGGCCACCGGGGAGCTGTTTTTT. It translates to CASSALTGATGELFF. Supplemented by reference TRBV28 and TRBJ2-2, the full variable domain reads DVKVTQSSRYLVKRTGEKVFLECVQDMDHENMFWYRQDPGLGLRLIYFSYDVKMKEKGDIPEGYSVSREKKERFSLILESASTNQTSMYLCASSALTGATGELFFGEGSRLTVL.

This clone was found a few times. The J gene is TRBJ2-2, the V gene TRBV5-1; 10 positions match TRBD2. The CDR3 has 16 residues. Trimming took 1 base from V and 3 from J; bases not matched to a gene: 3. The germline gives CDR1 SGHRS, CDR2 YFSETQ. CDR3 amino acids: CASSLRLAGDTGELFF. Written as DNA, the CDR3 is TGCGCCAGCAGCTTGAGGCTAGCGGGAGACACCGGGGAGCTGTTTTTT.

The V and J genes are TRBV2 and TRBJ1-5, with 10 bases aligning to TRBD1. With V trimmed by 6 bases and J by 2 bases, 1 base remained unmatched. The CDR3 runs 14 residues. Germline CDR1 reads SNHLY; CDR2 reads FYNNEI. CDR3 sequence reads: CASRGQGRNQPQHF. CDR3 DNA sequence: TGTGCCAGCAGGGGACAGGGGCGCAATCAGCCCCAGCATTTT.

This clone has only a few counts. This chain joins TRBV5-4 and TRBJ2-5; 8 positions match TRBD2. The V and J ends lost 5 bases and 4 bases, in that order; junction bases with no gene match: 13. Germline V gives CDR1 SGHNT, CDR2 YYREEE (reference sequence). The CDR3 is made up of 16 amino acids. CDR3: CASRPAGVSGRETQYF. For the CDR3, the DNA is TGTGCCAGCAGGCCAGCGGGAGTGTCGGGAAGAGAGACCCAGTACTTC.

The CDR3 nucleotides read TGCAGTGCATGGGACTTCTACGAGCAGTACTTC. Its protein product is CSAWDFYEQYF. The V gene is TRBV20-1, the J gene TRBJ2-7; the D gene is possibly TRBD2 (6 bases). Trimming pared 6 bases from V and 3 bases from J, leaving 9 bases between. The CDR3 covers 11 residues. Per the germline V gene, CDR1 is DFQATT and CDR2 is SNEGSKA (reference sequence).

V is TRBV5-1 and J is TRBJ2-1; D not certain. This CDR3 region has 13 residues. Per the germline V gene, CDR1 is SGHRS and CDR2 is YFSETQ. The V end lost 1 base, the J end lost 7 bases, and 9 bases lay between the germline ends. CDR3 sequence reads: CASSLTAENEQFF. CDR3 in DNA: TGCGCCAGCAGCTTGACCGCCGAGAATGAGCAGTTCTTC.

In this sample, this clone turned up a few times. The chain is built from TRBV5-1 and TRBJ2-1; 9 bases line up with TRBD2. The germline CDR1 and CDR2 sequences are SGHRS and YFSETQ. The CDR3 has 15 residues. V trimming: 0 bases; J trimming: 9 bases; junction bases outside the gene matches: 7. The CDR3 loop reads CASSLVSGRWVEQFF. In DNA form, the CDR3 reads TGCGCCAGCAGCTTGGTTAGCGGGAGATGGGTTGAGCAGTTCTTC. Full variable domain (outside the CDR3, taken from reference TRBV5-1 and TRBJ2-1): KAGVTQTPRYLIKTRGQQVTLSCSPISGHRSVSWYQQTPGQGLQFLFEYFSETQRNKGNFPGRFSGRQFSNSRSEMNVSTLELGDSALYLCASSLVSGRWVEQFFGPGTRLTVL.

This clone came up a few times. The chain links TRBV30 to TRBJ1-2; TRBD1 agrees at 9 bases. V lost 5 bases, J lost 5 bases, and 3 bases stayed unmatched. The CDR3 is 12 amino acids. Germline CDR1 and CDR2: GTSNPN and SVGIG (reference sequence). The DNA for the CDR3 is TGTGCCTGGGACGACAGGGGGTATGGCTACACCTTC. Its protein product is CAWDDRGYGYTF.